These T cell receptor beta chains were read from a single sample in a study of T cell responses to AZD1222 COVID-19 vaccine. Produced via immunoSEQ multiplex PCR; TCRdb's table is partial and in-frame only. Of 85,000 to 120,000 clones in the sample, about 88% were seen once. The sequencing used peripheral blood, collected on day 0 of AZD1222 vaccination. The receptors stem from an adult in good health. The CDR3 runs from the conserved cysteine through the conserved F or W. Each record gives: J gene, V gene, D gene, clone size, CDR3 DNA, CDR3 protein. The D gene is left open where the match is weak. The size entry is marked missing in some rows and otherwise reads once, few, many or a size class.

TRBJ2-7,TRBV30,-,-,TGTGCCGGCGGAGAGGGGGCCTACGAGCAGTACTTC,CAGGEGAYEQYF
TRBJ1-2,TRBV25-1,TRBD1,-,TGTGCCAGCAGTGCCTCGTCCGGGGACAGGGCAGAGGACTATGGCTACACCTTC,CASSASSGDRAEDYGYTF
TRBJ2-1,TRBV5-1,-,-,TGCGCCAGCAGCCCCGAACCGGGGTCCTACAATGAGCAGTTCTTC,CASSPEPGSYNEQFF
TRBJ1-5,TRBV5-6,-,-,TGTGCCAGCAGCTTGTTGGGGGTTAGCAATCAGCCCCAGCATTTT,CASSLLGVSNQPQHF
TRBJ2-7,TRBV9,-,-,TGTGCCAGCAGCGTAGCTGGGAACGCCTACGAGCAGTACTTC,CASSVAGNAYEQYF
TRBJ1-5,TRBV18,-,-,TGTGCCAGCTCACCGGGACCCAGCAATCAGCCCCAGCATTTT,CASSPGPSNQPQHF
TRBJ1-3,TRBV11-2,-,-,TGTGCCAGCAGCTCCCGGACAGAAGGAAACACCATATATTTT,CASSSRTEGNTIYF
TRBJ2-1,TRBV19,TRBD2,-,TGTGCCAGTATCTCCCCGGGGGGGAGTAACAATGAGCAGTTCTTC,CASISPGGSNNEQFF
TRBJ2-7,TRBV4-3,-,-,TGCGCCAGCAGCCAAGCGGTGAGCTACGAGCAGTACTTC,CASSQAVSYEQYF
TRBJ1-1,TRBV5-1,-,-,TGCGCCAGCAGTGAGGTCAGGGGCCTTTTAAACGCTGAAGCTTTCTTT,CASSEVRGLLNAEAFF
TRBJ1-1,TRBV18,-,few,TGTGCCAGCTCACCATTACCACAGGGAAACCTGAACACTGAAGCTTTCTTT,CASSPLPQGNLNTEAFF
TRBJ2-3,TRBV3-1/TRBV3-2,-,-,TGTGCCAGCAGCCCTAACCTAGCAACTAGCACAGATACGCAGTATTTT,CASSPNLATSTDTQYF
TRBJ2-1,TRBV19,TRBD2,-,TGTGCCAGTAGTCCTGGACTAGCGGGAGTCTATGAGCAGTTCTTC,CASSPGLAGVYEQFF
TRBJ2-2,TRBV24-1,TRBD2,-,TGTGCCACCAGTGATTTGCCTAGCGGCGACACGAACACCGGGGAGCTGTTTTTT,CATSDLPSGDTNTGELFF
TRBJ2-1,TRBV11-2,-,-,TGTGCCAGCAGCTTCTTTAGAACTTACAATGAGCAGTTCTTC,CASSFFRTYNEQFF
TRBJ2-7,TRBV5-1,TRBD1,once,TGCGCCAGCAGCGAGGCCCCAGGACAGGGCTACGAGCAGTACTTC,CASSEAPGQGYEQYF
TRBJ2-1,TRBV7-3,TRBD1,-,TGTGCCAGCAGCTTATCAGGACAGGGGTTCAATGAGCAGTTCTTC,CASSLSGQGFNEQFF
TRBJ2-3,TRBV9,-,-,TGTGCCAGCAGCCCAACTCCCCATACGCAGTATTTT,CASSPTPHTQYF
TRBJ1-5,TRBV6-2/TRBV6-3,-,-,TGTGCCAGCAGTTATGGAGGGGCCGGTCGGGAGCCCCAGCATTTT,CASSYGGAGREPQHF
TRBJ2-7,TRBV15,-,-,TGTGCCACCAGCAGAGGAGAACGAGGGGAGCAGTACTTC,CATSRGERGEQYF
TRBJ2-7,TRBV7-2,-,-,TGTGCCAGCAGCGATAGCAGGCAGACCTACGAGCAGTACTTC,CASSDSRQTYEQYF
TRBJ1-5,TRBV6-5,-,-,TGTGCCAGCAGCCTACCGTCGGATAGCAATCAGCCCCAGCATTTT,CASSLPSDSNQPQHF
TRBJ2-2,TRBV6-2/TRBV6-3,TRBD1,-,TGTGCCAGCAGTCCGCCAGGGGGACCTAGAGTAAGGAACACCGGGGAGCTGTTTTTT,CASSPPGGPRVRNTGELFF
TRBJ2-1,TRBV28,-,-,TGTGCCAGCAGTCCTTACAGGGATGAGCAGTTCTTC,CASSPYRDEQFF